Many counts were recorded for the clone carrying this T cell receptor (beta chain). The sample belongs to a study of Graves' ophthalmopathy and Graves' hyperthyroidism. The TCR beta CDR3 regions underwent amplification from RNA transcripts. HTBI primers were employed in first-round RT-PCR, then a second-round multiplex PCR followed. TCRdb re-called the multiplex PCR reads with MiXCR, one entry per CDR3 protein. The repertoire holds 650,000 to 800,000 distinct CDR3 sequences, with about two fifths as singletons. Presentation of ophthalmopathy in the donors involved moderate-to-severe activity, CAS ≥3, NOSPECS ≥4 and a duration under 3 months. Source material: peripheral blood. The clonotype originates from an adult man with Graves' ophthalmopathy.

CDR3 amino acids: CAIHRGNEKLFF. The CDR3 coding sequence is TGTGCCATCCACAGGGGAAACGAAAAACTGTTTTTT. The genes are TRBV6-4 and TRBJ1-4, with 7 bases lining up with TRBD1. The CDR3 consists of 12 residues. Trimming removed 10 bases from V and 8 bases from J; junction bases left unmatched: 7. The germline V gene encodes CDR1 MRHNA and CDR2 SNTAGT.